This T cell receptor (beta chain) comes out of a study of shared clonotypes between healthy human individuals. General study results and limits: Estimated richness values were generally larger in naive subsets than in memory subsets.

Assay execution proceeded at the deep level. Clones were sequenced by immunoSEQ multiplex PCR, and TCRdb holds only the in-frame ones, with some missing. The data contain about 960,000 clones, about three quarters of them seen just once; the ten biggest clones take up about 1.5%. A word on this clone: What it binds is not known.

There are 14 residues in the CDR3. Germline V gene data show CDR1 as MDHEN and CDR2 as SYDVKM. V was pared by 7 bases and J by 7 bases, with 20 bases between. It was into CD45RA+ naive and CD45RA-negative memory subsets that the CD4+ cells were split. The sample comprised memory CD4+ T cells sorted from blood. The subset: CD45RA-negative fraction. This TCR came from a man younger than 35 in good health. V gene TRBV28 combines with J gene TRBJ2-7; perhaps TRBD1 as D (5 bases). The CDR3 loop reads CASTPGNLPQEQYF. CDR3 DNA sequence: TGTGCCAGCACTCCAGGGAACTTGCCCCAGGAGCAGTACTTC.